This TCR beta chain was observed in a study of beta chain features in type 1 diabetes listed by TCRdb under 2018. General notes on the study: Mean age, gender distribution, total cell number and subset yield did not differ between patients and healthy donors. A total of roughly 100 million sorted cells were examined across all samples, and the number of cells per subset was strongly correlated with RNA yield. In the study, TCRB repertoires of sorted circulating CD4+ T cell subsets from recently diagnosed type 1 diabetes patients were compared with those of matched healthy donors. Whereas all 30 or so donors provided naive and central memory subsets, regulatory and stem cell-like memory subsets were isolated from just 8 patients and roughly 8 healthy donors. What the authors observed across the whole study: The naive, central memory and regulatory TCRB repertoires appeared to resemble one another more closely among patients than among healthy donors. Fewer insertions and more nucleotide deletions at VDJ recombination sites were observed in patients with type 1 diabetes, implying thymic rearrangement abnormalities. Shorter templates might have been favored by PCR, but patient and control samples were amplified and corrected together, so both groups would have been affected equally by any skew. Sequencing cDNA rather than genomic DNA could over-represent highly expressing activated cells, although activation and CD3 levels did not differ between groups. A moderate but significant shortening of TCRB CDR3 length was observed in type 1 diabetes patients in all four CD4+ subsets. Because the HLA sub-analyses included only small numbers of individuals, any influence of HLA type on TCRB rearrangement was left unresolved.

Cut back by 6 bases and 4 bases, the V and J ends lie 10 bases apart. The CDR3 spans 12 residues, from the cysteine through the phenylalanine. This entry keeps only the CDR3 DNA: 36 bases, framed from base 1. Via the germline V gene, CDR1 is SQVTM and CDR2 ANQGSEA. The High Capacity cDNA Reverse Transcription Kit was used to reverse transcribe all of the isolated RNA, meaning that expressed TCRB transcripts were what got sequenced. Deep immunoSEQ sequencing was applied to naive, central memory and regulatory T cell samples, giving an average of about 3.8 million total reads per sample. Sorted cells were lysed in RLT buffer, and RNA was extracted using DNase-treated RNeasy Micro or Mini kits according to cell number. Each cell subset was processed on its own to prevent cross-contamination, while patient and healthy donor samples were processed together. TCRB sequences were amplified from cDNA with the immunoSEQ multiplex PCR, producing 87-bp fragments spanning the CDR3 region. The amplicons were sequenced using the Illumina HiSeq platform. As for how the authors treated the data: Synthetic template baselines were used to correct PCR bias computationally, reads within Hamming distance 2 were collapsed together, and singletons that could not be merged were discarded. By aligning reads against IMGT, V, D and J genes, CDR3 length, and insertions or deletions at six rearrangement sites were assigned. Within each subset, clonotype counts were normalized to sorted cell number, after which true diversity and Gini coefficients were computed with the tcR R package. The overlap coefficient, calculated on TCRB nucleotide sequences, was used to quantify repertoire sharing. The clones in this table, taken by TCRdb from immuneACCESS, are in-frame only. Not every clone is retained; where verified, under half of the shortfall comes from an unresolved V gene, and the cause of the rest is unknown. That table furnishes V, J and clone size, whereas the DNA furnished D and trimming. The table for this sample lists some 150,000 clones; roughly 10% of them were counted only once. The ten largest make up 2% to 2.5% of the sample.

From each donor, a single peripheral blood sample of around 120 mL on average was drawn into heparinised tubes. A BD FACSAria II was used to sort naive, central memory, regulatory and stem cell-like memory CD4+ T cells with a panel that included CD45RO, CCR7, CD25, CD127, CD95 and CD27. All sorted populations exceeded 95% purity. PBMCs were isolated right away by Lymphoprep density gradient centrifugation and were stained directly, without culture. So that batch effects would be minimized, each experiment stained and sorted samples in pairs, pairing one healthy donor with one patient. This clone has only a few counts. Its binding antigen is unknown. The sample holds no much larger clone one base away, and base qualities are not on file.

The rearrangement combines TRBV29-1 with TRBJ1-3, with no confidently assigned D gene. The sequence derives from a man between 18 and 35 years old in good health. Sequencing was carried out using central memory CD4+ T cells from blood. The nucleotides are TGCAGCGTAAACTTAAGGGGAAACACCATATATTTT. Its product reads: CSVNLRGNTIYF.